This T cell receptor beta chain was sequenced for a study of blood T cell repertoires in COVID-19. At the level of the study: Some COVID-19 samples were acute and others convalescent; all came from the United States, Italy and Spain.

Original handling: From reference gene primer amplification, estimates of nucleated cell counts were derived. TCRdb's copy holds only in-frame clones and misses some; the assay was immunoSEQ multiplex PCR. V and J calls and clone size are as listed in that table; D and trimming were resolved from the DNA. Of approximately 69,000 clones in the sample, roughly 80% were seen once. V gave up 0 bases and J gave up 6 bases, with 5 bases separating them. This CDR3 contains 12 residues. The germline V gene has CDR1 ENHRY and CDR2 SYGVKD. The J gene is TRBJ1-1, the V gene TRBV10-3; no reliable D call. The sample was peripheral blood. This sequence originates from a woman between 55 and 75 years old with acute or convalescent COVID-19. This CDR3 reads CAISESRAEAFF. DNA for the CDR3: TGTGCCATCAGTGAGTCGAGAGCTGAAGCTTTCTTT.